A single sample is the source of the 10 T cell receptor beta chains below, sequenced in a study of OX40 agonist ivuxolimab in advanced cancers. The library came from the immunoSEQ multiplex PCR assay. TCRdb's version of the immuneACCESS table is confined to in-frame rearrangements and falls short of the full clone set. An unresolved V gene accounts for under half of the shortfall where checked; the remainder is of unknown origin. This sample gives tens of thousands of clones in total; 91% of them show up just once. The ten biggest clones cover approximately 0.44% of the sample. Sequencing was performed on CD4+ or CD8+ T cells sorted from blood, taken in a trial of the OX40 agonist ivuxolimab. Source of these receptors: an adult with an advanced solid tumor such as melanoma, head and neck, liver or kidney cancer.

The genes are TRBV6-1 and TRBJ1-3; D is uncertain. Germline V gene lookup returns CDR1 MNHNS and CDR2 SASEGT. V gave up 4 bases and J gave up 0 bases, with 16 bases separating them. The CDR3 covers 17 residues. The CDR3: CASSGRRAGDSGNTIYF. CDR3 nucleotides: TGTGCCAGCAGTGGGCGACGGGCCGGGGACTCTGGAAACACCATATATTTT.

The V gene is TRBV2, the J gene TRBJ2-3; no clear D gene. From germline, CDR1 is SNHLY and CDR2 FYNNEI. The V end lost 7 bases, the J end lost 3 bases, and 14 bases lay between the germline ends. CDR3 length equals 14 residues. For the CDR3, the DNA is TGTGCCAGCATAGTATTCGGTGGAACAGATACGCAGTATTTT. This sequence encodes CASIVFGGTDTQYF. Full variable domain (missing parts from reference TRBV2 and TRBJ2-3): EPEVTQTPSHQVTQMGQEVILRCVPISNHLYFYWYRQILGQKVEFLVSFYNNEISEKSEIFDDQFSVERPDGSNFTLKIRSTKLEDSAMYFCASIVFGGTDTQYFGPGTRLTVL.

The chain uses TRBV15 and TRBJ2-1, with D hard to call. CDR1 LNHNV and CDR2 YYDKDF come from the germline V gene (reference sequence). Trimming removed 2 bases at V and 7 bases at J, with 15 bases between. The CDR3 extends over 15 amino acids. CDR3 protein: CATSRIDQSRNEQFF. Here the CDR3 DNA reads TGTGCCACCAGCAGAATTGACCAATCCCGGAATGAGCAGTTCTTC.

The sample holds one count of this clone. This chain uses TRBV11-2 with TRBJ1-1; no clear D. Trimming removed 5 bases from V and 1 base from J, with 14 bases in between. This CDR3 comprises 15 residues. Germline V lookup: CDR1 SGHAT, CDR2 FQNNGV. The chain's CDR3 is CASSPPGGRNTEAFF. CDR3 nucleotide sequence: TGTGCCAGCAGCCCCCCGGGTGGAAGGAACACTGAAGCTTTCTTT. Supplemented by reference TRBV11-2 and TRBJ1-1, the full variable domain reads EAGVAQSPRYKIIEKRQSVAFWCNPISGHATLYWYQQILGQGPKLLIQFQNNGVVDDSQLPKDRFSAERLKGVDSTLKIQPAKLEDSAVYLCASSPPGGRNTEAFFGQGTRLTVV.

J is TRBJ1-4 and V is TRBV19; D remains unclear. CDR3 length equals 15 residues. Germline V CDR1 and CDR2: LNHDA, SQIVND (reference sequence). Trimming left V 3 bases short and J 2 bases short, with 10 bases between. CDR3 in amino acids: CASSMGSATNEKLFF. In DNA form, the CDR3 reads TGTGCCAGTAGTATGGGATCTGCGACTAATGAAAAACTGTTTTTT.

V and J are TRBV5-1 and TRBJ2-2, with TRBD1 identical over 8 bases. V shed 5 bases, J shed 8 bases, and the junction held 8 bases outside the gene matches. CDR1 is SGHRS, CDR2 YFSETQ, per germline. The CDR3 is 14 amino acids. The CDR3 DNA sequence: TGCGCCAGCAGGAGACAGGGGAATGAGGGGGAGCTGTTTTTT. Residues: CASRRQGNEGELFF.

This clone appeared a single time. The genes are TRBV7-2 and TRBJ2-7, with D possibly being TRBD2 (6 bases). The V end was cut by 0 bases, the J end by 6 bases, with 12 bases between. This CDR3 contains 14 residues. CDR1 and CDR2 from the germline V gene are SGHTA and FQGNSA. The chain's CDR3 is CASSLAREMSEQYF. The CDR3 DNA is TGTGCCAGCAGCTTAGCTCGGGAGATGAGCGAGCAGTACTTC.

The chain has TRBV4-3 and TRBJ1-5; D not certain. This CDR3 contains 13 residues. V was trimmed by 0 bases and J by 5 bases, leaving 5 bases between them. Germline values: CDR1 LGHNA, CDR2 YSLEER. CDR3 DNA: TGCGCCAGCAGCCAAGAAATGGATCAGCCCCAGCATTTT. Amino acids: CASSQEMDQPQHF.

The CDR3, as DNA: TGTGCCAGCAGCTTACTATCGACTAGCGGGAGGAGGGTTACAGATACGCAGTATTTT. It encodes CASSLLSTSGRRVTDTQYF. The V and J genes are TRBV11-2 and TRBJ2-3, with TRBD2 matching 13 bases. The CDR3 covers 19 residues. Germline CDR1 SGHAT, CDR2 FQNNGV. V was pared by 2 bases and J by 3 bases, with 11 bases of the junction left unmatched.

Written as DNA, the CDR3 is TGCAGCGACCATCTGACAGGGGGCGTGGAGGATACGCAGTATTTT. Translating it yields CSDHLTGGVEDTQYF. V is TRBV29-1 and J is TRBJ2-3, with 10 bases aligning to TRBD1. Germline loops: CDR1 SQVTM, CDR2 ANQGSEA. There are 15 residues in the CDR3. The ends lost 7 bases at V and 6 bases at J; junction bases unmatched: 13.